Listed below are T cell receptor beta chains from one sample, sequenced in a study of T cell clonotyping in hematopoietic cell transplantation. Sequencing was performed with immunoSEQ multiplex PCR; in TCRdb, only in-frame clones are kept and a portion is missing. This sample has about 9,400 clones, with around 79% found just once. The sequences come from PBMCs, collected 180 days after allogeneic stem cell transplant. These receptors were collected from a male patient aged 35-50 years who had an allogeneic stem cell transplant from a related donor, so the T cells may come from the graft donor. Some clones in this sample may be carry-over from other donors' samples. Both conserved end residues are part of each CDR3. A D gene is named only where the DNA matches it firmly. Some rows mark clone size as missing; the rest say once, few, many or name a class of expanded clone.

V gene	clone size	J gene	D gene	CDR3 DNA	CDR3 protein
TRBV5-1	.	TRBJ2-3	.	TGCGCCAGCAGCTTGGATGTCAGCCTCACAGATACGCAGTATTTT	CASSLDVSLTDTQYF
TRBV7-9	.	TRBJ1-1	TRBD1	TGTGCCAGCAGCTTAGTGGACAGGGGGCTAACTGAAGCTTTCTTT	CASSLVDRGLTEAFF
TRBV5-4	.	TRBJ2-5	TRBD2	TGTGCCAGCAGCGTTGGACTAGCGGGGGGCAGGGAGACCCAGTACTTC	CASSVGLAGGRETQYF
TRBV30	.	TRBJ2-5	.	TGTGCCTGGAGTGTTATAGGGGAAGAGACCCAGTACTTC	CAWSVIGEETQYF
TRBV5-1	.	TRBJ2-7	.	TGCGCCAGCAGCAATCGACTGGCCAGGGGCGGCTACGAGCAGTACTTC	CASSNRLARGGYEQYF
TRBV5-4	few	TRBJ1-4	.	TGTGCCAGCAGCTTCCCAGGGGTCGGTGAAAAACTGTTTTTT	CASSFPGVGEKLFF
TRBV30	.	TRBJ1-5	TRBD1	TGTGCCTCCGGACAGGGAGGCCAGCCCCAGCATTTT	CASGQGGQPQHF
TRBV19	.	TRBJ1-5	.	TGTGCCAGTAGCATTGGGGGAGGAGGGGGTGGTCAGCCCCAGCATTTT	CASSIGGGGGGQPQHF
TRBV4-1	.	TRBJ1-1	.	TGCGCCAGCAGCCAAGATCTGGGGGGAAGGGGAAAGAACACTGAAGCTTTCTTT	CASSQDLGGRGKNTEAFF
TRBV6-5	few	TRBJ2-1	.	TGTGCCAGCAGTTACCGGGGGGCCCTCTACAATGAGCAGTTCTTC	CASSYRGALYNEQFF
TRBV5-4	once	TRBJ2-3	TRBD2	TGTGCCAGCAGCTCCCCAGGACAGCTCACTAGCGGGAGCGAGGGGGTTACGCAGTATTTT	CASSSPGQLTSGSEGVTQYF
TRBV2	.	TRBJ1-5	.	TGTGCCAGCGAATTTTCCAGGGCGATTGCTAGCAATCAGCCCCAGCATTTT	CASEFSRAIASNQPQHF
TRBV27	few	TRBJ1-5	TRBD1	TGTGCCAGCAGTTCGAGACCAGGGGGACAGCCCCAGCATTTT	CASSSRPGGQPQHF
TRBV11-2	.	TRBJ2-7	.	TGTGCCAGCAGCTTCGGCGACCGAGGCTCCTACGAGCAGTACTTC	CASSFGDRGSYEQYF
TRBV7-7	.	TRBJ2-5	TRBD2	TGTGCTAGCAGCTATCGGACTAGCGGCCAAGAGACCCAGTACTTC	CASSYRTSGQETQYF
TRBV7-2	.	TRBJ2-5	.	TGTGCCAGCAGCTTAATGCAGGGGCACGAGACCCAGTACTTC	CASSLMQGHETQYF
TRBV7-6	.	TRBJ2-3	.	TGTGCCAGCAGCTTAGCGACTAGGGGAGCGAATACGCAGTATTTT	CASSLATRGANTQYF
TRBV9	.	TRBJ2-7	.	TGTGCCAGCAGCGTAGCGCAGGGTCTATTCTACGAGCAGTACTTC	CASSVAQGLFYEQYF
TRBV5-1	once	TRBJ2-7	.	TGCGCCAGCAGCTTGGAGGGGGGCCAGGGTTACGAGCAGTACTTC	CASSLEGGQGYEQYF
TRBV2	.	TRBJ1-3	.	TGTGCCAGCATAGGGGAGGCAGGGCCAGCCTCTGGAAACACCATATATTTT	CASIGEAGPASGNTIYF
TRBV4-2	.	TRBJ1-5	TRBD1	TGTGCCAGCAGCCAAGATCATAGTAACAGGGGAAATCAGCCCCAGCATTTT	CASSQDHSNRGNQPQHF
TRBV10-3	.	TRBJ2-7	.	TGTGCCATCAGTGAGTACAGGGCCTCCGAGCAGTACTTC	CAISEYRASEQYF
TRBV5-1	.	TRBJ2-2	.	TGCGCCAGCACCTCCGGCAGTAGATTAACCGGGGAGCTGTTTTTT	CASTSGSRLTGELFF
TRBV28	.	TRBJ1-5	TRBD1	TGTGCCAGCAGCGGTCGACAGGGATACGTTAGCAATCAGCCCCAGCATTTT	CASSGRQGYVSNQPQHF
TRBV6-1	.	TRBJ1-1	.	TGTGCCAGCAGTGAATTCCGTTCCCCGGGCACTGAAGCTTTCTTT	CASSEFRSPGTEAFF
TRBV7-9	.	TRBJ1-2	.	TGTGCCAGCAGCTTAGGGGTTTCGGCCAATTATGGCTACACCTTC	CASSLGVSANYGYTF
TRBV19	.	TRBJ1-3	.	TGTGCCAGCGACTCCCCGGGCGGTCCAGGAGGAAACACCATATATTTT	CASDSPGGPGGNTIYF
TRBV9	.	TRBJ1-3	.	TGTGCCAGCAGCTCCAGTACAGGGAGGGGAAACACCATATATTTT	CASSSSTGRGNTIYF
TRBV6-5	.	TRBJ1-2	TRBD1	TGTGCCAGCAGTCCCGACAGGGGCTATGGCTACACCTTC	CASSPDRGYGYTF
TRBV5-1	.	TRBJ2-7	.	TGCGCCAGCAGCTCGTCGGGGGCCGGGTTTTACGAGCAGTACTTC	CASSSSGAGFYEQYF
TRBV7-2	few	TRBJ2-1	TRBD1	TGTGCCAGCAGCCAGGGACAGGAGTGGAATGAGCAGTTCTTC	CASSQGQEWNEQFF
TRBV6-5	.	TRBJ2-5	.	TGTGCCAGCACCCCCCGAGAGGGGGGGTCAGAGACCCAGTACTTC	CASTPREGGSETQYF
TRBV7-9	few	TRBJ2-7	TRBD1	TGTGCCAGCAGCCGTCCGGGACAGGGGGCTGGGGAGCAGTACTTC	CASSRPGQGAGEQYF
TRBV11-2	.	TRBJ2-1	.	TGTGCCAGCAGCCCCCCAGTCAGGACGACGCATGAGCAGTTCTTC	CASSPPVRTTHEQFF
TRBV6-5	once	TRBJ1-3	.	TGTGCCAGCAGTTACGCAGGGCCTGGAAACACCATATATTTT	CASSYAGPGNTIYF
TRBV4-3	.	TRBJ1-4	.	TGCGCCAGCAGCCAATGGTCAGGACATAATGAAAAACTGTTTTTT	CASSQWSGHNEKLFF
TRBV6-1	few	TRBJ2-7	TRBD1	TGTGCCAGCAGCAATACAGGGGGCGGCTACGAGCAGTACTTC	CASSNTGGGYEQYF
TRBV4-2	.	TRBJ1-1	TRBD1	TGTGCCAGCAGCCTTAGGACAGGGAGGAACACTGAAGCTTTCTTT	CASSLRTGRNTEAFF
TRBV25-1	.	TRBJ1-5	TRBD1	TGTGCCAGCAGAGAGACAGGGAGGGATCAGCCCCAGCATTTT	CASRETGRDQPQHF
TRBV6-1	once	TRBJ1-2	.	TGTGCCAGCAGTGTGAACTATGGCTACACCTTC	CASSVNYGYTF
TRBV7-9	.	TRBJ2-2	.	TGTGCCAGCAGCTTAGGCTCTGCGGACACCGGGGAGCTGTTTTTT	CASSLGSADTGELFF
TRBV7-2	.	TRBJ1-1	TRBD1	TGTGCCAGCAGCATCGGGACAGGGAGGTCTGAAGCTTTCTTT	CASSIGTGRSEAFF